The clone carrying this T cell receptor (beta chain) was counted a few times. These data originate in a study of blood T cell repertoires in COVID-19. Original methodology: Counts of nucleated cells, estimated from reference gene primer amplification, were obtained. TCRdb keeps only in-frame clones here, not all; method: immunoSEQ multiplex PCR. The D gene and trimming were derived from the DNA, and the V and J assignments and clone size from that table. This table holds about 100,000 clones, almost 90% found once. The sequence derives from a human donor in a cohort sampled during active COVID-19. Sequenced material: peripheral blood.

The CDR3 protein is CSGRQGNEQFF. CDR3 DNA sequence: TGCAGCGGACGACAGGGGAATGAGCAGTTCTTC. V gene TRBV29-1 combines with J gene TRBJ2-1, with 8 bases identical to TRBD1. The CDR3 spans 11 residues. V trimming: 7 bases; J trimming: 7 bases; junction bases outside the gene matches: 3. CDR1 is SQVTM and CDR2 is ANQGSEA in the germline V gene.